The T cell receptor (beta chain) under discussion was sequenced for a study of T cells expressing NK-cell markers. Study overall: The authors derived TCR beta repertoires from sorted CD3+CD56+NKG2C+, CD3+CD56+NKG2C- and CD3+CD56-NKG2C+ T cells. One of eight sequenced donors was HCMV-seronegative; the other seven were seropositive. Findings and limits, study-wide: CD8+ T cells in over 5 donors included dominant NKG2C+ clonotypes at roughly 1.0-7.5%.

About this clonotype: Antigen: not known.

What made the TCR beta cDNA was 5'RACE template switching with UMIs. TCRdb reprocessed the 5' RACE reads and stores each CDR3 protein as one record, lacking DNA. There are about 460,000 distinct CDR3 sequences in the sample, with almost 1.5% held by the top ten. The sequence derives from a woman aged 45 to 65 in good health. The specimen was blood T cells: a sorted CD56 or NKG2C T cell subset, CD4+ or CD8+ T cells, or bulk PBMC T cells (not recorded which).

CDR3: CSAASGSFETQYF. V gene TRBV29-1 combines with J gene TRBJ2-5; TCRdb names TRBD2, which stays unverified in the absence of DNA. The CDR3 length is 13 residues. Germline V gene data show CDR1 as SQVTM and CDR2 as ANQGSEA. Looking up the rest from reference TRBV29-1 and TRBJ2-5 gives the full variable domain: SAVISQKPSRDICQRGTSLTIQCQVDSQVTMMFWYRQQPGQSLTLIATANQGSEATYESGFVIDKFPISRPNLTFSTLTVSNMSPEDSSIYLCSAASGSFETQYFGPGTRLLVL.